The clone carrying this TCR beta chain was found a few times. The target antigen is unknown. The data belong to a study of cytomegalovirus exposure and HLA in healthy donors. PCR used 60 Vbeta primers and 13 Jbeta primers. Generated by immunoSEQ multiplex PCR, the TCRdb table keeps only in-frame clones and is missing some. The profile covers some 150,000 clones, with more than 75% appearing a single time and 2% to 2.5% taken by the ten largest. Deletions cut 0 bases from V and 5 bases from J, with 10 bases between. Germline V CDR1 and CDR2: MNHEY, SVGAGI. The CDR3 is made up of 15 amino acids. Findings and limits, study-wide: A later analysis reported that several of the most significant clusters appeared to be linked to common viral pathogens, among them Epstein-Barr virus.

This TCR derives from a man over 45 in good health and CMV-seronegative. The chain combines TRBV6-5 with TRBJ1-4; weak D call: TRBD1 (6 bases). Sequences were obtained from PBMCs. The CDR3 spells CASSYSNRVNEKLFF. Written as DNA, the CDR3 is TGTGCCAGCAGTTACTCGAACAGGGTCAATGAAAAACTGTTTTTT.